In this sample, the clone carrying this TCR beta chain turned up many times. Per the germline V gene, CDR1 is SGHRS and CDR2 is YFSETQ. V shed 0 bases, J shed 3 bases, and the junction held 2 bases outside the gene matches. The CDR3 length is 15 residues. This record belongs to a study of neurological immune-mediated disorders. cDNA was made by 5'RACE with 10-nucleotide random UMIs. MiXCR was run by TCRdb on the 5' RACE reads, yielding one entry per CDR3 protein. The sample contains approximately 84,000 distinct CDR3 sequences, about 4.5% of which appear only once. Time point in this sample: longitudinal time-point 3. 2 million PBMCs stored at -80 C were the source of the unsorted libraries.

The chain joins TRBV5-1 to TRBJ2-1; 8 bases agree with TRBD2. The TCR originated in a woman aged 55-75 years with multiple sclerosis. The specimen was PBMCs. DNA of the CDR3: TGCGCCAGCAGCTTGGCGCTAGCGGGCTACAATGAGCAGTTCTTC. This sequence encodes CASSLALAGYNEQFF.